The entry below describes one T cell receptor beta chain. Its antigen is not known. These data originate in a study of beta chain features in type 1 diabetes. Overall study results and limits: Type 1 diabetes patients showed a moderate but significant shortening of TCRB CDR3s in all four CD4+ subsets.

The entirety of the isolated RNA underwent reverse transcription, so expressed TCRB transcripts were sequenced. The data were produced by immunoSEQ multiplex PCR, yet TCRdb's version contains in-frame clones alone and is incomplete. The sample comprises approximately 15,000 clones, 60% to 80% of which are singletons, and less than 0.35% rests with the top ten. V lost 6 bases and J 0 bases, leaving 8 bases between the germline ends. In germline, CDR1 is SGHAT, CDR2 FQNNGV. This CDR3 region has 13 residues. The sample consisted of stem cell memory CD4+ T cells from blood. The chain recombines TRBV11-2 with TRBJ1-1; D ambiguous. This clonotype was obtained from a woman aged 18-29 years with type 1 diabetes. CDR3 region: CASSFGLNTEAFF. DNA for the CDR3: TGTGCCAGCAGTTTCGGTCTGAACACTGAAGCTTTCTTT.